This TCR beta chain is drawn from a study of T cells in Graves' hyperthyroidism and ophthalmopathy. RNA transcripts yielded amplified TCR beta CDR3 regions. The HTBI primer set drove a first-round RT-PCR of the TCR CDR3. TCRdb called the multiplex PCR reads again in MiXCR, with one record for every CDR3 protein. In the table there are roughly 500,000 distinct CDR3 sequences, over 45% of which are singletons. CDR1 is MDHEN and CDR2 is SYDVKM in the germline V gene. V lost 1 base and J 4 bases, leaving 7 bases between the germline ends. This CDR3 contains 13 residues. General observations from the study: Onset of ophthalmopathy came a median 6.5 months after the model predicted it.

Diagnostic decisions used clinical symptoms, serum thyroxine and TRAb, thyroid ultrasound and orbital computed tomography. This clonotype was counted ten times or more. Antigen: not known. This clonotype was obtained from an adult woman with Graves' disease, either hyperthyroidism or ophthalmopathy (not recorded which). The chain joins TRBV28 to TRBJ2-5; possibly TRBD2 for D (5 bases). The source material was peripheral blood or thyroid tissue (not recorded which). Written as DNA, the CDR3 is TGTGCCAGCAGTTTATCGGCGGGAGAGACCCAGTACTTC. It translates to CASSLSAGETQYF.